The 25 T cell receptor beta chains below all came from one sample that was sequenced in a study of long-term antiretroviral therapy in people with HIV. They ran version v3.0 of the immunoSEQ assay at survey level. Sequencing used immunoSEQ multiplex PCR; TCRdb keeps in-frame clones, though not all of them. The data contain 20,000 to 25,000 clones, approximately 93% of them singletons. The starting material was unsorted PBMCs, obtained 7.6 years after starting antiretroviral therapy. All receptors derive from a middle-aged woman with HIV.

The chain carries TRBV19 and TRBJ2-5, with D possibly matching TRBD1 (6 bases). This CDR3 comprises 14 residues. Germline CDR1 reads LNHDA; CDR2 reads SQIVND (reference sequence). The V gene lost 6 bases and the J gene lost 4 bases, with 15 bases spanning the gap. The DNA of the CDR3 is TGTGCCAGTAGCCCCCAGGGGATGGGAGAGACCCAGTACTTC. Its protein product is CASSPQGMGETQYF.

This clone was counted between two and nine times. This rearrangement joins TRBV29-1 to TRBJ2-1, with a possible D match to TRBD2 (6 bases). CDR1 and CDR2 (germline): SQVTM, ANQGSEA. V lost 0 bases, J lost 4 bases, and 22 bases lay in between. The CDR3 totals 18 residues. The CDR3 nucleotides are TGCAGCGTTGAAGATGTTGCCCCGGGACTCCGAAAATACAATGAGCAGTTCTTC. Amino acids: CSVEDVAPGLRKYNEQFF.

The gene calls are TRBV7-9 and TRBJ2-3; D possibly corresponds to TRBD1 (5 bases). The CDR3 extends over 14 amino acids. The V end was cut by 6 bases, the J end by 1 base, with 11 bases between. The germline gives CDR1 SEHNR, CDR2 FQNEAQ (reference sequence). The DNA for the CDR3 is TGTGCCAGCAGGCCAGGGTCAGGCACAGATACGCAGTATTTT. It yields the protein CASRPGSGTDTQYF.

The chain combines TRBV6-1 with TRBJ2-3; D unresolved. The germline CDR1 and CDR2 sequences are MNHNS and SASEGT. The CDR3 covers 13 residues. V lost 2 bases to trimming and J lost 4 bases, with 7 bases between them. CDR3 sequence: CASSEWGPDTQYF. The CDR3, as DNA: TGTGCCAGCAGTGAATGGGGTCCAGATACGCAGTATTTT.

Here the CDR3 reads CASKGRTYNEQFF. CDR3 coding DNA: TGTGCCAGCAAAGGGAGAACCTACAATGAGCAGTTCTTC. The chain has TRBV2 and TRBJ2-1, with D perhaps TRBD2 (5 bases). The CDR3 runs to 13 residues. Trimming pared 7 bases from V and 2 bases from J, leaving 9 bases between. In germline, CDR1 is SNHLY, CDR2 FYNNEI.

The genes are TRBV6-5 and TRBJ2-7; no firm D call. CDR3 length: 15 amino acids. Germline V gene data show CDR1 as MNHEY and CDR2 as SVGAGI. The germline V and J ends were trimmed by 7 bases and 3 bases, with 19 bases remaining between them. The CDR3 DNA reads TGTGCCAGCACCCGAAGCTACCAGGATGACTACGAGCAGTACTTC. It translates to CASTRSYQDDYEQYF.

This clone was seen a few times. The gene calls are TRBV27 and TRBJ1-2, with D perhaps TRBD1 (6 bases). Trimming took off 4 bases at V and 4 bases at J, with 13 bases between the two ends. Germline V gene data show CDR1 as MNHEY and CDR2 as SMNVEV (reference sequence). The CDR3 runs to 14 residues. For the CDR3, the DNA is TGTGCCAGCAGTTCCCTGAGGGGGGGCTATGGCTACACCTTC. This translates into CASSSLRGGYGYTF.

This chain joins TRBV10-2 and TRBJ2-3; the D is unclear. Germline V gene data show CDR1 as WSHSY and CDR2 as SAAADI. V shed 0 bases and J shed 6 bases, with 4 bases lying between them. This CDR3 has 12 amino acids. CDR3 sequence (DNA): TGCGCCAGCAGTGAGTCGTCGGATACGCAGTATTTT. This translates into CASSESSDTQYF.

The chain links TRBV11-2 to TRBJ2-2; D could derive from TRBD1 or TRBD2 (6 bases each). Trimming took off 5 bases at V and 7 bases at J, with 17 bases between the two ends. There are 15 residues in the CDR3. Germline CDR1 is SGHAT and CDR2 is FQNNGV. The CDR3 region has the DNA TGTGCCAGCAGCCCTGGTGGGGGGCGGGGCGGGGAGCTGTTTTTT. Translated: CASSPGGGRGGELFF.

The CDR3 here is CASSTRQGATLSGNTIYF. Here the CDR3 DNA reads TGTGCCAGCAGCACCCGACAGGGGGCAACGCTCTCTGGAAACACCATATATTTT. The V gene is TRBV7-8, the J gene TRBJ1-3; 10 bases align to TRBD1. The CDR3 is 18 residues long. Germline V gene data show CDR1 as SGHVS and CDR2 as FQNEAQ. V was pared by 5 bases and J by 0 bases, with 10 bases of the junction left unmatched.

The sample holds one count of this clone. The V gene is TRBV6-5, the J gene TRBJ1-1; no reliable D call. With 6 bases removed from V and 1 base from J, the gap between germline ends came to 6 bases. The CDR3 is made up of 12 amino acids. The V gene's germline CDR1 is MNHEY and CDR2 SVGAGI. CDR3 in DNA: TGTGCCAGCAGCCGACAGAACACTGAAGCTTTCTTT. Translated, it gives CASSRQNTEAFF.

The chain employs TRBV6-6 and TRBJ2-2; TRBD2 aligns across 10 bases. The CDR3 is 16 amino acids. Germline V gene lookup returns CDR1 MNHNY and CDR2 SVGAGI (reference sequence). J lost 7 bases, V lost 6 bases, and 11 bases had no gene match. The CDR3 spells CASRRGVAGGIGELFF. CDR3 bases: TGTGCCAGCAGACGGGGAGTAGCGGGGGGAATCGGGGAGCTGTTTTTT.

The V call is TRBV18, the J call TRBJ2-3, with unresolved D. The CDR3 has 12 amino acids. The germline V gene encodes CDR1 KGHSH and CDR2 LQKENI. The ends were cut back, 3 bases at V and 0 bases at J, with 1 base in the middle. CDR3 bases: TGTGCCAGCTCACCCAGCACAGATACGCAGTATTTT. It codes for CASSPSTDTQYF.

The rearrangement joins TRBV7-3 to TRBJ2-5, with D tentatively TRBD1 (6 bases). The germline V and J ends were trimmed by 5 bases and 9 bases, with 22 bases remaining between them. CDR3 size: 15 residues. Germline values: CDR1 SGHTA, CDR2 FQGTGA. CDR3 DNA sequence: TGTGCCAGCAGCCCTCAACAGGGCCCCCTCGGAGCCCAGTACTTC. Its translation is CASSPQQGPLGAQYF.

This clone occurred a few times. The rearrangement joins TRBV5-4 to TRBJ1-1; D is unresolved. The V and J ends lost 3 bases and 8 bases respectively, with 14 bases between them. Germline lookup yields CDR1 SGHNT and CDR2 YYREEE (reference sequence). There are 13 residues in the CDR3. CDR3 DNA sequence: TGTGCCAGCAGCTCATGGACGGTCGGGGAAGCTTTCTTT. It codes for CASSSWTVGEAFF.

This clone was found once. V is TRBV19 and J is TRBJ1-3; D ambiguous. Germline CDR1 reads LNHDA; CDR2 reads SQIVND (reference sequence). The V end lost 5 bases, the J end lost 0 bases, and 8 bases lay between the germline ends. This CDR3 has 14 residues. The CDR3 DNA follows: TGTGCCAGTAGTTTCGTGTTCTCTGGAAACACCATATATTTT. This encodes CASSFVFSGNTIYF.

V gene TRBV7-2 combines with J gene TRBJ1-2, with D hard to call. Germline V gene lookup returns CDR1 SGHTA and CDR2 FQGNSA. This CDR3 is built from 13 residues. Trimming took 5 bases from V and 7 from J, leaving 14 bases between them. The CDR3 spells CASSPTTLTGYTF. The CDR3 DNA reads TGTGCCAGCAGCCCGACAACTCTTACTGGCTACACCTTC.

The CDR3 protein is CASSQDLTRDGYTF. Written as DNA, the CDR3 is TGCGCCAGCAGCCAAGATTTAACCCGGGACGGCTACACCTTC. The V and J genes are TRBV4-3 and TRBJ1-2, with D perhaps TRBD1 (5 bases). CDR3 length equals 14 residues. Trimming removed 0 bases at V and 8 bases at J, with 13 bases between. CDR1 is LGHNA, CDR2 YSLEER, per germline.

The V gene is TRBV5-1, the J gene TRBJ1-1; 7 positions agree with TRBD1. Trimming took 1 base from V and 1 from J; bases not matched to a gene: 4. CDR1 is SGHRS and CDR2 is YFSETQ in the germline V gene. This CDR3 is 15 amino acids long. CDR3 bases: TGCGCCAGCAGCTTGAGGGGACAGCGGAACACTGAAGCTTTCTTT. It is translated as CASSLRGQRNTEAFF.

V gene TRBV4-3 combines with J gene TRBJ2-5, with no clear D. Germline V gene lookup returns CDR1 LGHNA and CDR2 YSLEER. V gave up 0 bases and J gave up 2 bases, with 19 bases separating them. This CDR3 has 18 amino acids. CDR3 region: CASSQESAIVRPQETQYF. The CDR3 DNA sequence: TGCGCCAGCAGCCAAGAAAGCGCTATAGTTCGGCCACAAGAGACCCAGTACTTC.

This chain connects TRBV5-1 to TRBJ1-1, with D possibly TRBD1 on 6 matching bases. This CDR3 region has 15 residues. Germline V CDR1 and CDR2: SGHRS, YFSETQ. V was pared by 2 bases and J by 5 bases, with 16 bases between. This chain's CDR3 is CASSFTQGQLTEAFF. DNA for the CDR3: TGCGCCAGCAGCTTCACCCAGGGGCAGTTAACTGAAGCTTTCTTT.

J is TRBJ2-5 and V is TRBV7-8; TRBD2 might be the D (6 bases). The CDR3 covers 15 residues. Trimming shortened V by 1 base and J by 2 bases, and 11 bases separated the two germline ends. Per the germline V gene, CDR1 is SGHVS and CDR2 is FQNEAQ. CDR3 protein: CASSLGTGRQETQYF. The CDR3 nucleotides are TGTGCCAGCAGCTTAGGGACTGGGAGGCAAGAGACCCAGTACTTC.

The V and J genes are TRBV5-1 and TRBJ1-1; tentative D call: TRBD1 (6 bases). The CDR3 is 15 amino acids. Trimming stripped 4 bases from V and 0 bases from J, with 13 bases between. CDR1 and CDR2 from the germline V gene are SGHRS and YFSETQ. DNA of the CDR3: TGCGCCAGCAGCCTGGGCGGACAGATGAACACTGAAGCTTTCTTT. It is translated as CASSLGGQMNTEAFF.

The J gene is TRBJ1-5, the V gene TRBV19; D remains unclear. The germline CDR1 and CDR2 sequences are LNHDA and SQIVND (reference sequence). The V and J ends lost 5 bases and 4 bases respectively, with 15 bases between them. The CDR3 is 15 residues long. CDR3 in amino acids: CASSPQHVGNQPQHF. The CDR3 bases are TGTGCCAGTAGTCCTCAACACGTGGGGAATCAGCCCCAGCATTTT.

The chain uses TRBV7-2 and TRBJ1-1; 12 bases are shared with TRBD1. V was pared by 3 bases and J by 6 bases, with 2 bases of the junction left unmatched. Germline loops: CDR1 SGHTA, CDR2 FQGNSA. This CDR3 contains 14 residues. The chain's CDR3 is CASSLGTGGSEAFF. The CDR3 coding sequence is TGTGCCAGCAGCTTGGGGACAGGGGGCTCTGAAGCTTTCTTT.